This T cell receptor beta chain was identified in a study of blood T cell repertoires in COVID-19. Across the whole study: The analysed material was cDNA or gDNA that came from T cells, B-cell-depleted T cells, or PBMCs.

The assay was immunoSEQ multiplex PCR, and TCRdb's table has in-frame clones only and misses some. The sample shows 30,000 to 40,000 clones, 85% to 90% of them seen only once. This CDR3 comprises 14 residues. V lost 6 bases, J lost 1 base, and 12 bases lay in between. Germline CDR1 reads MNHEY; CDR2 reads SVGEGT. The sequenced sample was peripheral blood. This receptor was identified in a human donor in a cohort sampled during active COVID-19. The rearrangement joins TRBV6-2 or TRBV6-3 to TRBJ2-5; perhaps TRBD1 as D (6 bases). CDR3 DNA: TGTGCCAGCAGCCCTCAGGGGTTCCAAGAGACCCAGTACTTC. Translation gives CASSPQGFQETQYF.